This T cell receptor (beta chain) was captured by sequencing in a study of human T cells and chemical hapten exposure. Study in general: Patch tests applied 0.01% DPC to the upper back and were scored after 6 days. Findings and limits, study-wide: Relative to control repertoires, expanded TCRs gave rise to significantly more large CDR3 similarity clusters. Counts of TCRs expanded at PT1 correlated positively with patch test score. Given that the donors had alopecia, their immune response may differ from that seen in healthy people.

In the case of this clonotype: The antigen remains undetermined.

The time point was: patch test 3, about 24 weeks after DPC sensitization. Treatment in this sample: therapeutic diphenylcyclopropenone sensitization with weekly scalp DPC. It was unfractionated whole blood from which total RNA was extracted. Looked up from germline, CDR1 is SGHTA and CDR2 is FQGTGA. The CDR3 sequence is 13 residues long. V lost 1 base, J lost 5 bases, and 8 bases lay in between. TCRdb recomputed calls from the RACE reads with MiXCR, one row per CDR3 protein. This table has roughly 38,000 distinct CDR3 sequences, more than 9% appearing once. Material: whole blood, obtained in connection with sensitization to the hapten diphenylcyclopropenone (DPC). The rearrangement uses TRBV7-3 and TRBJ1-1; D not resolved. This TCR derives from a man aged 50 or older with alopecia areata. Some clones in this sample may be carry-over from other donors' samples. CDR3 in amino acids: CASSLKEGTEAFF. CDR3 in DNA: TGTGCCAGCAGCTTAAAGGAGGGAACTGAAGCTTTCTTT.